The clone carrying this TCR beta chain has more than one count but fewer than ten. What it binds is unknown. This sample is part of a study of T cell repertoires in cytomegalovirus infection. Background on the study: Recently identified HLA-C-restricted and well-studied HLA-B-restricted CMV epitopes were used. Public TCR beta signatures were indicative of both CMV infection and a matching HLA type. Findings and caveats of the study: HLA-C-restricted CMV clonotypes gave the most frequent clonotype in two of eight donors. Using cumulative public TCR beta family frequency, the authors identified those who carried CMV together with the relevant HLA.

This CDR3 has 14 amino acids. Unmatched junction bases numbered 5, after V lost 8 bases and J lost 4 bases. The V gene's germline CDR1 is SGHTA and CDR2 FQGNSA. TCRdb itself ran the reads through MiXCR, one entry per CDR3 protein. Among hundreds of thousands of distinct CDR3 sequences, roughly 42% were seen once, and the ten largest hold 43%. The input for sequencing was cultured PBMCs, taken from culture after CMV antigen stimulation. V gene TRBV7-2 combines with J gene TRBJ2-7, with 13 nucleotides matching TRBD2. The sequence came from a human donor in good health (CMV status not recorded). Some clones in this sample may be carry-over from other donors' samples. CDR3 sequence (DNA): TGTGCCAGCTCGACTAGCGGGAGGTATTACGAGCAGTACTTC. It specifies CASSTSGRYYEQYF.